This passage covers 24 T cell receptor beta chains from one sample sequenced in a study of T cell responses to AZD1222 COVID-19 vaccine. Only in-frame clones appear in the TCRdb table, and some are missing; sequencing was by immunoSEQ multiplex PCR. The sample contains roughly 150,000 clones, about 89% of which appear only once. This specimen was peripheral blood, taken 28 days after the second AZD1222 dose. These receptors were taken from an adult who received the AZD1222 COVID-19 vaccine.

In nucleotides, the CDR3 is TGCGCCAGCAGCTTGGAGGTACTAGCGGGAGTTATCTCCTACAATGAGCAGTTCTTC. This encodes CASSLEVLAGVISYNEQFF. J is TRBJ2-1 and V is TRBV5-1, with TRBD2 matching over 11 bases. The CDR3 runs to 19 residues. Germline CDR1 is SGHRS and CDR2 is YFSETQ. Trimming cost V 0 bases and J 0 bases; bases outside gene matches: 8.

The CDR3 spells CASSTRDREPEKLFF. The CDR3 DNA sequence: TGTGCCAGTAGTACGCGGGACAGGGAACCAGAAAAACTGTTTTTT. This chain joins TRBV19 and TRBJ1-4, with TRBD1 matching over 9 bases. The CDR3 has 15 residues. Germline V gives CDR1 LNHDA, CDR2 SQIVND (reference sequence). The trim removed 4 bases at V and 8 bases at J, leaving 8 bases unmatched.

This clone was recorded only once. This sequence joins TRBV19 and TRBJ2-2; 7 nucleotides match TRBD1. This CDR3 spans 15 amino acids. V lost 8 bases and J lost 5; bases outside the gene matches: 11. Germline V gives CDR1 LNHDA, CDR2 SQIVND (reference sequence). CDR3 sequence reads: CASLDRTWVTGELFF. Here the CDR3 DNA reads TGTGCCAGTCTGGACAGGACGTGGGTTACCGGGGAGCTGTTTTTT.

CDR3 residues: CASSNQLLSSYNEQFF. CDR3 bases: TGTGCCAGCAGCAACCAACTCCTCTCCTCCTACAATGAGCAGTTCTTC. The chain links TRBV21-1 to TRBJ2-1; TRBD2, the table's D call, was not compared with the DNA. TRBV21-1 is designated a pseudogene. The CDR3 spans 16 residues.

The CDR3 DNA sequence: TGTGCCAGCAGCTTACAGGGTATGAACACTGAAGCTTTCTTT. It yields the protein CASSLQGMNTEAFF. The chain employs TRBV7-6 and TRBJ1-1; perhaps TRBD1 as D (5 bases). The CDR3 totals 14 residues. CDR1 SGHVS and CDR2 FNYEAQ come from the germline V gene. With 2 bases removed from V and 0 bases from J, the gap between germline ends came to 7 bases.

The chain joins TRBV7-2 to TRBJ2-7; no reliable D call. V was trimmed by 3 bases and J by 3 bases, leaving 12 bases between them. Germline lookup yields CDR1 SGHTA and CDR2 FQGNSA. This CDR3 has 14 amino acids. CDR3 sequence reads: CASSLVNPGYEQYF. The CDR3 DNA reads as TGTGCCAGCAGCTTGGTTAACCCGGGCTACGAGCAGTACTTC.

This rearrangement joins TRBV20-1 to TRBJ2-5; D is possibly TRBD2 (6 bases). Trimming took 7 bases from V and 5 from J, leaving 11 bases between them. The CDR3 spans 11 residues. Looked up from germline, CDR1 is DFQATT and CDR2 is SNEGSKA (reference sequence). CDR3 bases: TGCAGTGGCCGCGGGGCCGAGACCCAGTACTTC. Encoded protein: CSGRGAETQYF.

This clone was counted only a few times. The V gene is TRBV5-1, the J gene TRBJ2-1; 12 bases map to TRBD2. The CDR3 runs 18 residues. Germline V gene data show CDR1 as SGHRS and CDR2 as YFSETQ. Germline trimming cut 0 bases from V and 6 bases from J; bases unmatched to any gene: 10. In nucleotides, the CDR3 is TGCGCCAGCAGCTTGGGCCCGACTAGCGGGAGTGGGCGCAATGAGCAGTTCTTC. Translation gives CASSLGPTSGSGRNEQFF.

This rearrangement joins TRBV18 to TRBJ1-5, with 8 positions matching TRBD1. Germline CDR1 and CDR2: KGHSH and LQKENI. Unmatched junction bases numbered 2, after V lost 4 bases and J lost 3 bases. The CDR3 loop spans 14 amino acids. CDR3 coding DNA: TGTGCCAGCTCACTGGACAGGGACAATCAGCCCCAGCATTTT. As protein: CASSLDRDNQPQHF. Supplemented by reference TRBV18 and TRBJ1-5, the full variable domain reads NAGVMQNPRHLVRRRGQEARLRCSPMKGHSHVYWYRQLPEEGLKFMVYLQKENIIDESGMPKERFSAEFPKEGPSILRIQQVVRGDSAAYFCASSLDRDNQPQHFGDGTRLSIL.

The J gene is TRBJ1-4, the V gene TRBV4-1; the D gene is possibly TRBD1 (5 bases). Germline V gene data show CDR1 as MGHRA and CDR2 as YSYEKL. This CDR3 spans 15 amino acids. The V gene lost 5 bases and the J gene lost 0 bases, with 10 bases spanning the gap. The DNA for the CDR3 is TGCGCCAGCAGCGACAGCGTTGCAACTAATGAAAAACTGTTTTTT. Protein: CASSDSVATNEKLFF.

This clone was found once. The chain couples TRBV7-6 to TRBJ2-7; TRBD1 is a possible D gene (6 bases). The CDR3 spans 13 residues. Germline V gene sequence: CDR1 SGHVS, CDR2 FNYEAQ. Trimming shortened V by 0 bases and J by 6 bases, and 9 bases separated the two germline ends. The CDR3 sequence: CASSLARGSEQYF. The CDR3 DNA follows: TGTGCCAGCAGCTTAGCCAGGGGTTCCGAGCAGTACTTC.

The genes are TRBV6-5 and TRBJ2-7, with 8 bases that match TRBD1. The CDR3 has 14 residues. CDR1 MNHEY and CDR2 SVGAGI come from the germline V gene. Trimming cost V 0 bases and J 10 bases; bases outside gene matches: 8. The CDR3 nucleotides read TGTGCCAGCAGTTACTCTCAGGGGGCCCGTATACAGTACTTC. It is translated as CASSYSQGARIQYF.

Remarks on this clone: At one boundary the junction diverges from the germline segment, which might be a read error. The genes are TRBV7-7 and TRBJ2-3, with 11 bases aligning to TRBD2. The CDR3 is made up of 16 amino acids. The V gene's germline CDR1 is SSHAT and CDR2 FNYEAQ (reference sequence). The CDR3 sequence is CASSLGPSGGTDTQYF. The CDR3 DNA sequence: TGTGCTAGCAGCTTAGGGCCTAGCGGGGGGACAGATACGCAGTATTTT.

V and J are TRBV10-1 and TRBJ2-7; TRBD1 agrees at 8 bases. Germline lookup yields CDR1 WNHNN and CDR2 SYGVQD (reference sequence). Losses at the gene ends were 3 bases for V and 2 bases for J; bases not matched to a gene: 6. CDR3 length: 15 amino acids. The CDR3 DNA sequence: TGCGCCAGCAGTGACGCGACAGGGGAACCCTACGAGCAGTACTTC. Its protein product is CASSDATGEPYEQYF.

A single count supports this clone. This likely comes from a read error, as the CDR3 has no conserved phenylalanine or tryptophan at its end. It is unclear where the CDR3 begins or ends on the DNA, so no DNA is shown, and the CDR3 is as TCRdb lists it. This chain links TRBV2 with TRBJ2-7; the table's TRBD2 call for D was not verified on the DNA. Germline lookup yields CDR1 SNHLY and CDR2 FYNNEI. The CDR3 length is 14 residues, termini included. This chain's CDR3 is CASSEARRTGTSDL.

The chain combines TRBV18 with TRBJ1-2; no clear D. The CDR3 consists of 16 residues. The ends were cut back, 1 base at V and 0 bases at J, with 12 bases in the middle. Germline V gives CDR1 KGHSH, CDR2 LQKENI. CDR3 in DNA: TGTGCCAGCTCACCACTGCCAGGAGCTACTAACTATGGCTACACCTTC. This translates into CASSPLPGATNYGYTF. Combining the CDR3 with reference TRBV18 and TRBJ1-2 gives the whole variable domain NAGVMQNPRHLVRRRGQEARLRCSPMKGHSHVYWYRQLPEEGLKFMVYLQKENIIDESGMPKERFSAEFPKEGPSILRIQQVVRGDSAAYFCASSPLPGATNYGYTFGSGTRLTVV.

This sequence joins TRBV12-3 or TRBV12-4 and TRBJ2-1, with D hard to call. V lost 7 bases and J lost 0, with 7 bases in between. The CDR3 sequence is 13 residues long. In DNA form, the CDR3 reads TGTGCCAGCAAACTAAGCTCCTACAATGAGCAGTTCTTC. It specifies CASKLSSYNEQFF.

The gene calls are TRBV18 and TRBJ2-1; 9 bases are shared with TRBD1. CDR3 length equals 14 residues. Germline trimming cut 8 bases from V and 8 bases from J; bases unmatched to any gene: 10. CDR1 is KGHSH and CDR2 is LQKENI in the germline V gene. The CDR3 reads CASELTGGSDEQFF. For the CDR3, the DNA is TGTGCCAGCGAATTGACAGGGGGTAGCGATGAGCAGTTCTTC.

The table lists this clone with a few counts. V gene TRBV3-1 (or the pseudogene TRBV3-2) combines with J gene TRBJ2-2, with D maybe TRBD1 (5 bases). Trimming removed 4 bases from V and 8 bases from J, with 17 bases in between. The germline V gene has CDR1 LGHDT and CDR2 YNNKEL (reference sequence). The CDR3 sequence is 15 residues long. CDR3 in DNA: TGTGCCAGCAGCCGATCCCAAGACAGTGCTGGGGAGCTGTTTTTT. This translates into CASSRSQDSAGELFF.

The genes are TRBV19 and TRBJ1-4; D is ambiguous. V lost 7 bases, J lost 0 bases, and 24 bases lay in between. Germline CDR1 is LNHDA and CDR2 is SQIVND (reference sequence). The CDR3 is 19 residues long. The CDR3: CASTKTGRLSSATNEKLFF. CDR3 coding DNA: TGTGCCAGTACAAAAACCGGGAGGCTAAGTAGTGCAACTAATGAAAAACTGTTTTTT.

The J gene is TRBJ1-5, the V gene TRBV6-6; 7 bases map to TRBD1. The CDR3 is made up of 15 amino acids. J was trimmed by 4 bases and V by 2 bases; bases with no gene match: 5. CDR1 and CDR2 from the germline V gene are MNHNY and SVGAGI (reference sequence). The DNA for the CDR3 is TGTGCCAGCAGTTACGGGGGACAGCCTAATCAGCCCCAGCATTTT. Protein: CASSYGGQPNQPQHF.

J is TRBJ1-1 and V is TRBV15; the D gene is possibly TRBD1 (5 bases). The CDR3 is made up of 16 amino acids. Trimming removed 5 bases at V and 1 base at J, with 17 bases between. Looked up from germline, CDR1 is LNHNV and CDR2 is YYDKDF (reference sequence). In DNA, the CDR3 is TGTGCCACCAGCTACGATCGCACCGGGGGGAACACTGAAGCTTTCTTT. Translation gives CATSYDRTGGNTEAFF.

The rearrangement joins TRBV19 to TRBJ1-3; D not certain. Germline CDR1 and CDR2: LNHDA and SQIVND (reference sequence). Trimming removed 3 bases at V and 0 bases at J, with 18 bases between. CDR3 length equals 18 residues. The CDR3 sequence is CASSMFGLRQSSGNTIYF. CDR3 in DNA: TGTGCCAGTAGTATGTTCGGTCTTCGTCAGAGCTCTGGAAACACCATATATTTT.

The rearrangement links TRBV11-2 to TRBJ2-6, with D unclear. CDR1 and CDR2 (germline): SGHAT, FQNNGV. The ends were cut back, 4 bases at V and 1 base at J, with 20 bases in the middle. The CDR3 covers 19 residues. CDR3 coding DNA: TGTGCCAGCAGCTCAGACCGAGCGAGAAGGTTTTCTGGGGCCAACGTCCTGACTTTC. Protein sequence: CASSSDRARRFSGANVLTF.